This T cell receptor beta chain was found in a study of cytomegalovirus exposure and HLA in healthy donors. Study outcomes and limitations: An Asian-associated ancestry cluster reportedly showed fewer N-insertions than the approximately 700-donor mean in a later analysis.

The PCR ran on 60 Vbeta and 13 Jbeta primers. Assay: immunoSEQ multiplex PCR; the TCRdb copy retains only in-frame clones and omits some. The sample shows approximately 170,000 clones, 68% of them seen only once. To note about this clone: Its antigen remains unidentified.

Germline V gene sequence: CDR1 SQVTM, CDR2 ANQGSEA. The CDR3 is 16 amino acids. With 6 bases clipped from V and 5 bases from J, the junction kept 7 bases outside the gene matches. Sequenced input: PBMCs. The chain combines TRBV29-1 with TRBJ2-2; 15 positions match TRBD2. The receptor was isolated from a middle-aged man in good health and CMV-seronegative. The CDR3 spells CSVRTSGGAETGELFF. The CDR3 DNA reads TGCAGCGTCCGGACTAGCGGGGGGGCCGAAACCGGGGAGCTGTTTTTT.